These 8 T cell receptor beta chains were all obtained from the same sample, sequenced in a study of radiation and T cells in renal cell carcinoma. Here immunoSEQ multiplex PCR was the method, and the copy in TCRdb shows in-frame clones only, minus some. This repertoire shows some 100,000 clones, 82% found once; its top ten account for 5% to 6.5%. Time point denoted: baseline pretreatment blood. The sample's treatment: 15 Gy SBRT to primary tumor, nephrectomy 4 weeks later. The material was blood, obtained from a patient whose treatment included radiotherapy and nephrectomy. All receptors come from a man between 60 and 75 years old with renal cell carcinoma.

The chain recombines TRBV7-2 with TRBJ2-2; D remains ambiguous. Germline CDR1 reads SGHTA; CDR2 reads FQGNSA. This CDR3 spans 16 amino acids. Deletions cut 3 bases from V and 3 bases from J, with 14 bases between. The CDR3 coding sequence is TGTGCCAGCAGCTTCTCTTCAAGATCGTACACCGGGGAGCTGTTTTTT. Protein: CASSFSSRSYTGELFF.

This clone was counted a few times. J is TRBJ2-5 and V is TRBV11-3, with 8 nucleotides matching TRBD2. Gene TRBJ2-7 matches the end of the DNA better, so the J call may be wrong. CDR3 length equals 14 residues. Looked up from germline, CDR1 is SGHNT and CDR2 is YENEEA. The CDR3 sequence is CASSSSSGSLEQYF. The CDR3 coding sequence is TGTGCCAGCAGCTCCTCAAGCGGGAGCCTCGAGCAGTACTTC.

The chain employs TRBV4-1 and TRBJ2-5; TRBD2 aligns across 7 bases. V trimming: 0 bases; J trimming: 4 bases; junction bases outside the gene matches: 8. Germline values: CDR1 MGHRA, CDR2 YSYEKL. The CDR3 spans 16 residues. CDR3 DNA sequence: TGCGCCAGCAGCCAAGAGGTCTCTAGCGGAGGAGAGACCCAGTACTTC. Translated: CASSQEVSSGGETQYF.

J is TRBJ2-7 and V is TRBV20-1; 7 nucleotides align to TRBD1. Germline V gives CDR1 DFQATT, CDR2 SNEGSKA (reference sequence). V lost 5 bases to trimming and J lost 4 bases; unmatched junction nucleotides: 2. The CDR3 runs 11 residues. Here the CDR3 reads CSALQGYEQYF. In DNA, the CDR3 is TGCAGTGCTTTACAGGGGTACGAGCAGTACTTC.

The J gene is TRBJ1-2, the V gene TRBV19; perhaps TRBD1 as D (5 bases). Germline V lookup: CDR1 LNHDA, CDR2 SQIVND (reference sequence). V was trimmed by 2 bases and J by 0 bases, leaving 13 bases between them. The CDR3 extends over 16 amino acids. CDR3 residues: CASSIPSPTANYGYTF. As DNA, the CDR3 is TGTGCCAGTAGTATACCCTCCCCGACAGCTAACTATGGCTACACCTTC. The full variable domain, in which reference TRBV19 and TRBJ1-2 provide the parts outside the CDR3, is DGGITQSPKYLFRKEGQNVTLSCEQNLNHDAMYWYRQDPGQGLRLIYYSQIVNDFQKGDIAEGYSVSREKKESFPLTVTSAQKNPTAFYLCASSIPSPTANYGYTFGSGTRLTVV.

The chain uses TRBV19 and TRBJ1-2, with a possible D match to TRBD1 (6 bases). The V end was cut by 3 bases, the J end by 7 bases, with 15 bases between. The CDR3 has 14 residues. Germline V lookup: CDR1 LNHDA, CDR2 SQIVND (reference sequence). This chain's CDR3 is CASSIAGAVGGYTF. The DNA of the CDR3 is TGTGCCAGTAGTATTGCAGGGGCGGTAGGTGGCTACACCTTC.

The rearrangement joins TRBV28 to TRBJ2-7; a weak D match, TRBD1 (5 bases). Per the germline V gene, CDR1 is MDHEN and CDR2 is SYDVKM. V shed 3 bases and J shed 0 bases, with 12 bases lying between them. This CDR3 comprises 15 residues. The CDR3 nucleotides read TGTGCCAGCAGTTTGGGGCAGCGCACCTCCTACGAGCAGTACTTC. Amino acids: CASSLGQRTSYEQYF.

This chain connects TRBV2 to TRBJ2-6, with TRBD2 matching over 12 bases. This CDR3 contains 19 residues. Trimming cost V 8 bases and J 4 bases; bases outside gene matches: 15. The V gene's germline CDR1 is SNHLY and CDR2 FYNNEI. The CDR3 DNA sequence: TGTGCCAGCGTTAGGGGGCTAGCGGGAGGGCCGGGAGGGGCCAACGTCCTGACTTTC. It translates to CASVRGLAGGPGGANVLTF.